One sample yielded the 16 T cell receptor beta chains listed below, sequenced in a study of radiotherapy plus CTLA-4 blockade in lung cancer (dated by TCRdb to between 2018 and 2020). The library was obtained by the immunoSEQ multiplex PCR assay. TCRdb provides this immuneACCESS table in a form limited to in-frame rearrangements. Some clones are lacking; in checked studies, under half of them reflect an unresolved V gene, and why the rest are absent is not known. The sample yields 120,000 or so clones; approximately 80% were counted once. 4.5% to 5.5% of the sample is taken by the ten largest. This material consisted of peripheral blood, taken from a patient treated with radiotherapy plus ipilimumab. The receptors originated from a human donor with non-small cell lung cancer who had a partial response to radiotherapy plus ipilimumab.

This chain joins TRBV2 and TRBJ2-2; 7 nucleotides agree with TRBD1. The V gene end was trimmed by 8 bases and the J gene end by 6 bases; junction bases not matched to a gene: 3. Germline CDR1 and CDR2: SNHLY and FYNNEI. This CDR3 comprises 12 residues. CDR3 protein: CASGGQAGELFF. Here the CDR3 DNA reads TGTGCCAGCGGCGGACAGGCCGGGGAGCTGTTTTTT.

This clone came up a few times. The rearrangement links TRBV4-1 to TRBJ1-3; a possible D gene is TRBD1 (6 bases). The CDR3 runs to 18 residues. Germline CDR1 is MGHRA and CDR2 is YSYEKL. Deletions cut 0 bases from V and 4 bases from J, with 19 bases between. CDR3 protein: CASSQDYRAGQGGNTIYF. DNA for the CDR3: TGCGCCAGCAGCCAAGATTACAGGGCTGGTCAGGGCGGAAACACCATATATTTT.

The CDR3 DNA is TGTGCCAGTAGTAACCAGGTGGGTCAGCCCCAGCATTTT. Amino acid sequence: CASSNQVGQPQHF. The chain links TRBV19 to TRBJ1-5; D is unresolved. The CDR3 is 13 amino acids. CDR1 is LNHDA, CDR2 SQIVND, per germline (reference sequence). The germline V and J ends were trimmed by 4 bases and 6 bases, with 10 bases remaining between them.

The V and J genes are TRBV28 and TRBJ2-7; 14 bases line up with TRBD2. With V trimmed by 5 bases and J by 7 bases, 7 bases remained unmatched. Germline CDR1 is MDHEN and CDR2 is SYDVKM. The CDR3 sequence is 15 residues long. DNA for the CDR3: TGTGCCAGCAGTCTAGGACTAGCGGGAGGTCAAGAGCAGTACTTC. As protein: CASSLGLAGGQEQYF.

V usage is TRBV6-1 and J usage is TRBJ2-3; TRBD2 matches at 8 bases. This CDR3 is built from 14 residues. The V segment lost 7 bases and the J segment 0 bases; nucleotides outside the gene matches: 3. Per germline, CDR1 MNHNS and CDR2 SASEGT. CDR3 sequence (DNA): TGTGCCAGCAATCCTAGCGGGAGCACAGATACGCAGTATTTT. This encodes CASNPSGSTDTQYF.

V usage is TRBV5-4 and J usage is TRBJ2-1, with 7 bases fitting TRBD1. The CDR3 runs 16 residues. Germline V gene sequence: CDR1 SGHNT, CDR2 YYREEE (reference sequence). Trimming at V came to 0 bases and at J to 6 bases, leaving 9 bases not matched to a gene. CDR3 DNA: TGTGCCAGCAGCTTGGCCTGGGGACAGAGGGGCAATGAGCAGTTCTTC. It yields the protein CASSLAWGQRGNEQFF. The complete variable domain, with remaining parts taken from reference TRBV5-4 and TRBJ2-1, reads ETGVTQSPTHLIKTRGQQVTLRCSSQSGHNTVSWYQQALGQGPQFIFQYYREEENGRGNFPPRFSGLQFPNYSSELNVNALELDDSALYLCASSLAWGQRGNEQFFGPGTRLTVL.

In this sample, this clone turned up once. Here the CDR3 DNA reads TGTGCCAGCAGTTGGGACAGGGGAGGCTACACCTTC. Translated: CASSWDRGGYTF. The chain recombines TRBV28 with TRBJ1-2; 10 nucleotides align to TRBD1. The CDR3 covers 12 residues. The germline CDR1 and CDR2 sequences are MDHEN and SYDVKM. With V trimmed by 4 bases and J by 8 bases, 1 base remained unmatched.

The rearrangement joins TRBV7-2 to TRBJ1-5, with 10 positions matching TRBD1. J was trimmed by 6 bases and V by 4 bases; bases with no gene match: 6. The CDR3 is made up of 15 amino acids. Germline V lookup: CDR1 SGHTA, CDR2 FQGNSA. The CDR3 here is CASSSTGGGSQPQHF. As DNA, the CDR3 is TGTGCCAGCAGCTCGACAGGGGGCGGGAGTCAGCCCCAGCATTTT. Based on the CDR3 plus reference TRBV7-2 and TRBJ1-5, the full variable domain is GAGVSQSPSNKVTEKGKDVELRCDPISGHTALYWYRQSLGQGLEFLIYFQGNSAPDKSGLPSDRFSAERTGGSVSTLTIQRTQQEDSAVYLCASSSTGGGSQPQHFGDGTRLSIL.

The chain has TRBV30 and TRBJ1-5, with a possible D match to TRBD1 (6 bases). This CDR3 comprises 14 residues. Germline assignment: CDR1 GTSNPN and CDR2 SVGIG (reference sequence). V was shortened by 0 bases and J by 7 bases, with 13 bases between the two germline ends. CDR3 in amino acids: CAWSVKGGRQPQHF. The CDR3 region has the DNA TGTGCCTGGAGTGTAAAAGGGGGAAGACAGCCCCAGCATTTT.

V and J are TRBV27 and TRBJ2-7; D perhaps matches TRBD1 (6 bases). The germline V gene has CDR1 MNHEY and CDR2 SMNVEV (reference sequence). V lost 1 base to trimming and J lost 3 bases, with 10 bases between them. The CDR3 spans 14 residues. The CDR3 coding sequence is TGTGCCAGCAGTTTATGGGGCAGGGGCTACGAGCAGTACTTC. It encodes CASSLWGRGYEQYF.

About this clone: The sample has other DNA sequences that encode this CDR3 too. The CDR3 spells CASGLGGSYNEQFF. CDR3 nucleotide sequence: TGTGCTAGTGGTCTAGGGGGCTCCTACAATGAGCAGTTCTTC. This rearrangement joins TRBV12-5 to TRBJ2-1; D is possibly TRBD1 (6 bases). V dropped 5 bases and J dropped 0 bases, with 8 bases sitting between them. The germline V gene encodes CDR1 LGHNT and CDR2 FRNRAP. This CDR3 is 14 amino acids long. The variable domain in full, completed from reference TRBV12-5 and TRBJ2-1, reads DARVTQTPRHKVTEMGQEVTMRCQPILGHNTVFWYRQTMMQGLELLAYFRNRAPLDDSGMPKDRFSAEMPDATLATLKIQPSEPRDSAVYFCASGLGGSYNEQFFGPGTRLTVL.

This sequence joins TRBV5-8 and TRBJ2-7; tentatively, D is TRBD1 (5 bases). Germline CDR1 SGHTS, CDR2 YDEGEE. Trimming took off 2 bases at V and 6 bases at J, with 12 bases between the two ends. The CDR3 runs to 13 residues. Here the CDR3 reads CASSFGQGGEQYV. In DNA, the CDR3 is TGTGCCAGCAGCTTCGGGCAGGGTGGCGAGCAGTACGTC.

This chain connects TRBV6-5 to TRBJ1-1; TRBD1 is a possible D gene (5 bases). Germline V gives CDR1 MNHEY, CDR2 SVGAGI. The CDR3 loop spans 13 amino acids. Trimming took 6 bases from V and 0 from J, leaving 8 bases between them. In DNA, the CDR3 is TGTGCCAGCAGCAGACAGCTGAACACTGAAGCTTTCTTT. Its protein is CASSRQLNTEAFF.

The rearrangement uses TRBV5-1 and TRBJ2-1, with 9 bases lining up with TRBD2. Germline values: CDR1 SGHRS, CDR2 YFSETQ. The trim removed 5 bases at V and 9 bases at J, leaving 15 bases unmatched. This CDR3 has 16 residues. The chain's CDR3 is CASSWGASGNFGEQFF. In nucleotides, the CDR3 is TGCGCCAGCAGTTGGGGGGCTAGCGGGAACTTCGGTGAGCAGTTCTTC.

The chain employs TRBV7-6 and TRBJ2-5, with D unresolved. In germline, CDR1 is SGHVS, CDR2 FNYEAQ. V shed 8 bases and J shed 2 bases, with 12 bases lying between them. The CDR3 is made up of 13 amino acids. The CDR3 DNA is TGTGCCAGCGGGCCCTGGCAGCAAGAGACCCAGTACTTC. It specifies CASGPWQQETQYF.

J is TRBJ1-5 and V is TRBV5-4, with unresolved D. The CDR3 sequence is 15 residues long. Germline assignment: CDR1 SGHNT and CDR2 YYREEE (reference sequence). Trimming pared 4 bases from V and 1 base from J, leaving 12 bases between. The CDR3 loop is CASSLRPGSNQPQHF. Written as DNA, the CDR3 is TGTGCCAGCAGCCTACGACCCGGGAGCAATCAGCCCCAGCATTTT.